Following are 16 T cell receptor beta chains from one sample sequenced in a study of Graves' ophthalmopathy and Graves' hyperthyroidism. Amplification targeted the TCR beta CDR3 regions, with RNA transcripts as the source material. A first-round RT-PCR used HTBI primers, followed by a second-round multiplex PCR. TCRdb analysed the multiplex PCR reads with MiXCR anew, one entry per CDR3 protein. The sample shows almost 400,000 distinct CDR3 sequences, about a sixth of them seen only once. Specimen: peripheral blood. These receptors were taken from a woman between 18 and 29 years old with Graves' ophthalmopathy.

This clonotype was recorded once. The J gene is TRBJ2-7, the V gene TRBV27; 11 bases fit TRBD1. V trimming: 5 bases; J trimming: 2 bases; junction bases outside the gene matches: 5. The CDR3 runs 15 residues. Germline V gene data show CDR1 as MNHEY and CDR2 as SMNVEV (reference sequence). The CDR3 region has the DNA TGTGCCAGCAGTACGGACAGGGGGCCCACCTACGAGCAGTACTTC. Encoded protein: CASSTDRGPTYEQYF.

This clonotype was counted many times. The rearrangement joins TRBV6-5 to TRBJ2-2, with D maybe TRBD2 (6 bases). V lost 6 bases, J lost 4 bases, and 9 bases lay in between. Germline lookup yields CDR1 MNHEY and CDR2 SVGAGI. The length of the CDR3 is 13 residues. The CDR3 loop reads CASRTGGTGELFF. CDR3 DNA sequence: TGTGCCAGCAGGACCGGGGGCACCGGGGAGCTGTTTTTT.

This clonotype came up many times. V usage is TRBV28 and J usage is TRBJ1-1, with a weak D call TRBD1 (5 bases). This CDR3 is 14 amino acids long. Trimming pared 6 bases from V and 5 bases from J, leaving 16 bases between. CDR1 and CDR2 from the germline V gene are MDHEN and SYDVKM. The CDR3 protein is CASRTPSGGTEAFF. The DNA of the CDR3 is TGTGCCAGCAGAACACCTTCCGGGGGAACTGAAGCTTTCTTT.

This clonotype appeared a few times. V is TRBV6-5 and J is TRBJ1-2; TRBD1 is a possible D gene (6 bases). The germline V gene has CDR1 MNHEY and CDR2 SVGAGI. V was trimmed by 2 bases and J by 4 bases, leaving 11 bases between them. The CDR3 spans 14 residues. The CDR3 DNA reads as TGTGCCAGCAGTTACCCAGGGGCTGGCTATGGCTACACCTTC. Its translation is CASSYPGAGYGYTF.

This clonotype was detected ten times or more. For the CDR3, the DNA is TGTGCCAGCAGTTTAGGGGCCCGGGGGGACGAGCAGTACTTC. This translates into CASSLGARGDEQYF. The V gene is TRBV27, the J gene TRBJ2-7; 7 positions match TRBD2. The V gene's germline CDR1 is MNHEY and CDR2 SMNVEV (reference sequence). The CDR3 spans 14 residues. Trimming at V came to 2 bases and at J to 5 bases, leaving 6 bases not matched to a gene.

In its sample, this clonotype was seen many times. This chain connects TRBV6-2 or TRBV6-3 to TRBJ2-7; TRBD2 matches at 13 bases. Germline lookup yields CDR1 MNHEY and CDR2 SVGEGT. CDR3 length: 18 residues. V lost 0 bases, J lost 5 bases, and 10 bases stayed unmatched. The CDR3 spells CASSYSDFGTSGVHEQYF. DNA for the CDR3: TGTGCCAGCAGTTACTCGGACTTCGGGACTAGCGGGGTCCACGAGCAGTACTTC.

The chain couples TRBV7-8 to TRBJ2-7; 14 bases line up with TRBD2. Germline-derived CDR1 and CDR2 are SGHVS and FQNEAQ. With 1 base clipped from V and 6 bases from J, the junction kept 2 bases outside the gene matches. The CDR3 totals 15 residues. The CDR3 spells CASSLVGLAGAEQYF. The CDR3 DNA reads TGTGCCAGCAGCTTAGTGGGACTAGCGGGAGCCGAGCAGTACTTC.

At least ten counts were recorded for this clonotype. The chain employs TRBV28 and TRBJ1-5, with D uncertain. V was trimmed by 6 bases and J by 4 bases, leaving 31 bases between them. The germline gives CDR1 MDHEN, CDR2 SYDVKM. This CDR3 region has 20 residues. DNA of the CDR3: TGTGCCAGCAGCCTGGCATTTCTGGAGGTTAATGGGGAGTCAAATCAGCCCCAGCATTTT. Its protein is CASSLAFLEVNGESNQPQHF. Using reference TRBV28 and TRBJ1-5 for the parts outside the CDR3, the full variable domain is DVKVTQSSRYLVKRTGEKVFLECVQDMDHENMFWYRQDPGLGLRLIYFSYDVKMKEKGDIPEGYSVSREKKERFSLILESASTNQTSMYLCASSLAFLEVNGESNQPQHFGDGTRLSIL.

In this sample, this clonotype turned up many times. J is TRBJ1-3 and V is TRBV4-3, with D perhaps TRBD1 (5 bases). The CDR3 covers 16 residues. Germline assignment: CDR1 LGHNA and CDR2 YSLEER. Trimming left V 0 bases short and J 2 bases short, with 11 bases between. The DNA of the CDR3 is TGCGCCAGCAGCCAAGAAATACGGGGGACTGGAAACACCATATATTTT. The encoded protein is CASSQEIRGTGNTIYF.

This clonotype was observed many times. The CDR3: CAWTSIEVEAFF. CDR3 DNA: TGTGCCTGGACCTCGATAGAAGTTGAAGCTTTCTTT. The V call is TRBV30, the J call TRBJ1-1; D is unclear. This CDR3 contains 12 residues. Trimming left V 4 bases short and J 7 bases short, with 13 bases between. The germline V gene has CDR1 GTSNPN and CDR2 SVGIG (reference sequence).

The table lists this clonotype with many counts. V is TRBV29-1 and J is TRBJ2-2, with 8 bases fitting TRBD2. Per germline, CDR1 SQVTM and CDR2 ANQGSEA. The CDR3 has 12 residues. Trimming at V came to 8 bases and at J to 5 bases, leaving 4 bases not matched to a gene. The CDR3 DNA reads TGCAGCACCCGGGGGGGGACCGGGGAGCTGTTTTTT. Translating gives CSTRGGTGELFF.

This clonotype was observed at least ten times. The CDR3 protein is CAMGLGAEQYF. CDR3 in DNA: TGTGCCATGGGACTGGGAGCCGAGCAGTACTTC. This rearrangement joins TRBV10-3 to TRBJ2-7, with D tentatively TRBD2 (6 bases). Trimming took off 9 bases at V and 6 bases at J, with 12 bases between the two ends. The CDR3 has 11 residues. In germline, CDR1 is ENHRY, CDR2 SYGVKD.

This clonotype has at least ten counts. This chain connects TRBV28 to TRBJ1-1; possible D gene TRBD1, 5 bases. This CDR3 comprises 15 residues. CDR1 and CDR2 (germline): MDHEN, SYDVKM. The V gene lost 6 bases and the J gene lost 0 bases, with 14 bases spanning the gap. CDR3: CASSRRQPMNTEAFF. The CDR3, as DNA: TGTGCCAGCAGCCGTAGACAGCCGATGAACACTGAAGCTTTCTTT.

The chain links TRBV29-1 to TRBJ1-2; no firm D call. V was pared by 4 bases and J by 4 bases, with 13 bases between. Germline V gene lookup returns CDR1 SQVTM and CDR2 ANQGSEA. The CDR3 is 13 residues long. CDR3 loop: CSVVEGSFYGYTF. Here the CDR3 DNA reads TGCAGCGTTGTTGAGGGCAGTTTCTATGGCTACACCTTC. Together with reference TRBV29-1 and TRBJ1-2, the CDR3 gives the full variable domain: SAVISQKPSRDICQRGTSLTIQCQVDSQVTMMFWYRQQPGQSLTLIATANQGSEATYESGFVIDKFPISRPNLTFSTLTVSNMSPEDSSIYLCSVVEGSFYGYTFGSGTRLTVV.

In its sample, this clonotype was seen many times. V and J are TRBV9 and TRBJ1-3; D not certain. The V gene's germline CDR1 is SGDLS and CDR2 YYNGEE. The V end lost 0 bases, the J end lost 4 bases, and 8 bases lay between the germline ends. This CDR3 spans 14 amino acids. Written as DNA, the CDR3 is TGTGCCAGCAGCGTAGGTGGGCTGGGAAACACCATATATTTT. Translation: CASSVGGLGNTIYF.

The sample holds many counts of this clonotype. The DNA for the CDR3 is TGCAGTGGGCGGGAGGGCCCCACCTACGAGCAGTACTTC. It specifies CSGREGPTYEQYF. The rearrangement joins TRBV20-1 to TRBJ2-7; 9 bases map to TRBD2. Looked up from germline, CDR1 is DFQATT and CDR2 is SNEGSKA (reference sequence). V lost 7 bases to trimming and J lost 2 bases; unmatched junction nucleotides: 6. This CDR3 contains 13 residues.